This T cell receptor (beta chain) was sequenced during a study of CD8 T cells in Susac syndrome. RNA amounts of 0.5 to 1 ug underwent reverse transcription with random hexamers. TCRdb ran MiXCR on the immunoSEQ multiplex PCR reads and lists one entry per CDR3 protein. Of 45,000 or so distinct CDR3 sequences in the sample, approximately 93% were seen once. The receptor was isolated from a human donor in good health. The sequencing sample was made of CD8+ T cells from PBMCs.

CDR3 in amino acids: CAVLDGNGYTF. CDR3 DNA sequence: TGTGCCGTCCTGGATGGGAATGGCTACACCTTC. This rearrangement joins TRBV2 to TRBJ1-2; D is unresolved. The CDR3 has 11 amino acids. Germline CDR1 is SNHLY and CDR2 is FYNNEI. V was shortened by 11 bases and J by 6 bases, with 13 bases between the two germline ends.